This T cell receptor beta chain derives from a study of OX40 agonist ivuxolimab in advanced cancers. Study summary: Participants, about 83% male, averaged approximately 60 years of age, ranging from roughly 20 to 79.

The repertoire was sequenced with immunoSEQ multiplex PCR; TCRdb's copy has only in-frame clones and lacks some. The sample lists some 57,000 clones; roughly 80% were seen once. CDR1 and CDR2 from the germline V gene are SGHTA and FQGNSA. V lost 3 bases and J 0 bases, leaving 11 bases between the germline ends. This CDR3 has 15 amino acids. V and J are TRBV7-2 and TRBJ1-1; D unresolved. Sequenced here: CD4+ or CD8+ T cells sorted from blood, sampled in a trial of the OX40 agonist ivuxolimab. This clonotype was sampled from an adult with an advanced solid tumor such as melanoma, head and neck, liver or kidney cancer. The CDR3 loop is CASSFSFALNTEAFF. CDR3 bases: TGTGCCAGCAGCTTTTCTTTCGCCTTGAACACTGAAGCTTTCTTT. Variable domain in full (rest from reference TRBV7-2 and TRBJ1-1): GAGVSQSPSNKVTEKGKDVELRCDPISGHTALYWYRQSLGQGLEFLIYFQGNSAPDKSGLPSDRFSAERTGGSVSTLTIQRTQQEDSAVYLCASSFSFALNTEAFFGQGTRLTVV.